Sequencing of this T cell receptor beta chain was carried out in a study of spatial heterogeneity in lung cancer. A unique molecular identifier was attached to every TCR cDNA molecule. TCRdb itself ran the 5' RACE reads through MiXCR, one entry per CDR3 protein. Among some 83,000 distinct CDR3 sequences listed, roughly 8% were seen once. The sample's time point: sample taken at primary tumor resection. From tumor, nontumor lung or frozen PBMC, whole RNA was taken unsorted for sequencing. Germline assignment: CDR1 SGHNT and CDR2 YENEEA. V lost 5 bases and J 4 bases, leaving 11 bases between the germline ends. The CDR3 consists of 13 residues. Points from the study as a whole: Relative to follow-up, resection was when ubiquitous expanded tumor TCRs appeared more in blood.

This clonotype has ten or more counts. The antigen remains unidentified. The sequence derives from a male donor with early-stage non-small cell lung cancer. Sequencing used PBMCs, obtained at surgery. The rearrangement links TRBV11-3 to TRBJ1-2; D remains unclear. The CDR3 here is CASSHPSGYGYTF. As DNA, the CDR3 is TGTGCCAGCAGCCACCCCTCTGGCTATGGCTACACCTTC.